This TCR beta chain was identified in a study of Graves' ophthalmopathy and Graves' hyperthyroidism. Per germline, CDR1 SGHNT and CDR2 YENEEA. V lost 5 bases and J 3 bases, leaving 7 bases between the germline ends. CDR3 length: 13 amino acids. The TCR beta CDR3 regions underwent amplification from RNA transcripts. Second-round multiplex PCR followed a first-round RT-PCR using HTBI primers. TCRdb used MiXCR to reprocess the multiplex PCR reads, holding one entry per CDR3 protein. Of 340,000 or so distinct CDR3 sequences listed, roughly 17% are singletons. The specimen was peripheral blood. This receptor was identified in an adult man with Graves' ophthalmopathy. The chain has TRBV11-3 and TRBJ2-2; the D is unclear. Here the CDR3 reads CASSATHTGELFF. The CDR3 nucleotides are TGTGCCAGCAGCGCGACTCACACCGGGGAGCTGTTTTTT.